This record concerns one T cell receptor beta chain sequence. Germline CDR1 and CDR2: SGHVS and FQNEAQ. V lost 0 bases and J lost 7; bases outside the gene matches: 14. This CDR3 has 18 residues. These data are taken from a study of blood T cell repertoires in COVID-19. In the study overall: T cells, B-cell-depleted T cells, or PBMCs provided the cDNA or gDNA that served as material.

Generated by immunoSEQ multiplex PCR, the TCRdb table keeps only in-frame clones and is missing some. Among hundreds of thousands of clones listed, about 90% were seen once. V gene TRBV7-8 combines with J gene TRBJ2-2, with 7 bases that match TRBD2. Input material: PBMCs or T cells enriched from blood (not recorded which). This clonotype was obtained from a man between 40 and 49 years old in a cohort exposed to, infected with or recovered from COVID-19 (not recorded which). This chain's CDR3 is CASSLAGLAALGGGELFF. The CDR3 DNA follows: TGTGCCAGCAGCTTAGCGGGGCTAGCGGCCCTAGGCGGCGGGGAGCTGTTTTTT.